This T cell receptor (beta chain) was found in a study of cytomegalovirus exposure and HLA in healthy donors. In this sample, this clone turned up once. This CDR3 is 15 amino acids long. V lost 1 base, J lost 2 bases, and 9 bases lay in between. Germline values: CDR1 SGHRS, CDR2 YFSETQ. Produced via immunoSEQ multiplex PCR; TCRdb's table is partial and in-frame only. The sample contains 250,000 to 350,000 clones, roughly nine tenths of which appear only once. This chain connects TRBV5-1 to TRBJ2-2, with D perhaps matching TRBD1 (6 bases). Sequencing input: PBMCs. The origin of this receptor is a woman between 25 and 40 years old in good health and CMV-seropositive. This CDR3 is CASSLTQGNTGELFF. In nucleotides, the CDR3 is TGCGCCAGCAGCTTGACACAGGGCAACACCGGGGAGCTGTTTTTT.